The sequence of this T cell receptor beta chain was determined in a study of T-cell memory formation after mild COVID-19. Broader study findings: A second wave expanding day 15 to 37 was CD4+-biased; contracting clones were balanced.

Note on this clonotype: Its target is unknown.

The CDR3 sequence is 16 residues long. CDR1 and CDR2 from the germline V gene are MNHNY and SVGAGI (reference sequence). The junction had 7 bases not matched to a gene; V was cut back by 0 bases and J by 7 bases. Via MiXCR, TCRdb re-called the 5' RACE reads, giving one row per CDR3 protein. The data contain around 250,000 distinct CDR3 sequences, 8.5% to 9.5% of them singletons. This TCR derives from a man younger than 30 who had mild COVID-19 (a few samples of this study predate the infection). Cell type and time point are not known. Sequenced sample: PBMCs or a T cell subset sorted from them (not recorded which). The chain joins TRBV6-6 to TRBJ2-2; 8 bases match TRBD1. Here the CDR3 reads CASSYSTGGSGGELFF. CDR3 coding DNA: TGTGCCAGCAGTTACTCTACAGGGGGTTCGGGCGGGGAGCTGTTTTTT.